This entry lists 15 T cell receptor beta chains sequenced from one sample in a study of blood T cell repertoires in COVID-19. This table comes from immunoSEQ multiplex PCR, and its TCRdb copy is limited to in-frame clones, with some not included. The profile shows 100,000 or so clones, around 89% of them singletons. What was sequenced was peripheral blood. All receptors come from a woman of 80 years or more with acute or convalescent COVID-19.

The genes are TRBV20-1 and TRBJ1-1; a weak D match, TRBD1 (6 bases). This CDR3 spans 14 amino acids. The germline gives CDR1 DFQATT, CDR2 SNEGSKA (reference sequence). The V gene lost 3 bases and the J gene lost 7 bases, with 18 bases spanning the gap. The CDR3 sequence is CSASITGPAHEAFF. CDR3 bases: TGCAGTGCTAGTATCACAGGGCCTGCCCATGAAGCTTTCTTT.

The V gene is TRBV28, the J gene TRBJ2-1; TRBD1 is a possible D gene (6 bases). Germline V lookup: CDR1 MDHEN, CDR2 SYDVKM. The CDR3 contains 13 residues. Trimming shortened V by 7 bases and J by 4 bases, and 11 bases separated the two germline ends. The CDR3 region is CASNKDRYNEQFF. Here the CDR3 DNA reads TGTGCCAGCAATAAGGACAGATACAATGAGCAGTTCTTC. Using reference TRBV28 and TRBJ2-1 for the parts outside the CDR3, the full variable domain is DVKVTQSSRYLVKRTGEKVFLECVQDMDHENMFWYRQDPGLGLRLIYFSYDVKMKEKGDIPEGYSVSREKKERFSLILESASTNQTSMYLCASNKDRYNEQFFGPGTRLTVL.

CDR3 amino acids: CGTGVFNYGYTF. Here the CDR3 DNA reads TGCGGTACAGGGGTCTTTAACTATGGCTACACCTTC. The rearrangement uses TRBV10-1 and TRBJ1-2; 7 bases match TRBD1. Germline V gene sequence: CDR1 WNHNN, CDR2 SYGVQD (reference sequence). This CDR3 comprises 12 residues.

This rearrangement joins TRBV19 to TRBJ1-4; TRBD1 matches 9 bases. The J segment lost 7 bases and the V segment lost 6 bases, leaving 6 bases of the junction unmatched. The CDR3 is made up of 14 amino acids. The germline gives CDR1 LNHDA, CDR2 SQIVND (reference sequence). Here the CDR3 DNA reads TGTGCCAGTAGACCGGACAGGGGACGTGAAAAACTGTTTTTT. It yields the protein CASRPDRGREKLFF.

The count of this clone is one. The chain has TRBV21-1 and TRBJ1-5. TRBV21-1 is designated a pseudogene. This CDR3 has 19 amino acids. The CDR3 DNA follows: TGTGCCAGCAGCAAAGCGCTTGATAGTGGAGGGCTGCCCCATCAGCCCCAGCATTTT. Its protein is CASSKALDSGGLPHQPQHF.

CDR3 sequence (DNA): TGTGCCAGCAGCGCACCATCGGACTTGGGCGGGACCCAGTACTTC. Translated, it gives CASSAPSDLGGTQYF. The J gene is TRBJ2-5, the V gene TRBV7-9; weak D call: TRBD2 (5 bases). The CDR3 runs to 15 residues. Between the trimmed V and J ends, which lost 5 bases and 7 bases, there was a span of 20 bases. Germline values: CDR1 SEHNR, CDR2 FQNEAQ (reference sequence). Full variable domain (rest looked up from reference TRBV7-9 and TRBJ2-5): DTGVSQNPRHKITKRGQNVTFRCDPISEHNRLYWYRQTLGQGPEFLTYFQNEAQLEKSRLLSDRFSAERPKGSFSTLEIQRTEQGDSAMYLCASSAPSDLGGTQYFGPGTRLLVL.

The rearrangement links TRBV6-5 to TRBJ1-6, with D unresolved. Germline V gives CDR1 MNHEY, CDR2 SVGAGI. The length of the CDR3 is 14 residues. V was pared by 6 bases and J by 9 bases, with 15 bases between. CDR3 protein: CASSQTDGSSPLHF. CDR3 nucleotides: TGTGCCAGCAGCCAAACTGACGGGAGTTCACCCCTCCACTTT.

The chain is built from TRBV5-1 and TRBJ1-6; possibly TRBD1 for D (6 bases). The CDR3 covers 14 residues. The germline CDR1 and CDR2 sequences are SGHRS and YFSETQ. V lost 6 bases and J 2 bases, leaving 9 bases between the germline ends. The CDR3 DNA reads as TGCGCCAGCACTCGGGACACCTATAATTCACCCCTCCACTTT. Protein product: CASTRDTYNSPLHF.

The chain couples TRBV19 to TRBJ2-4; D is perhaps TRBD1 (6 bases). The CDR3 is 12 amino acids. CDR1 is LNHDA, CDR2 SQIVND, per germline (reference sequence). V dropped 8 bases and J dropped 7 bases, with 12 bases sitting between them. DNA of the CDR3: TGTGCCAGTCAAGGGGGAAGGAACATTCAGTACTTC. The encoded protein is CASQGGRNIQYF.

This chain uses TRBV6-5 with TRBJ2-2, with D possibly being TRBD1 (6 bases). CDR3 length equals 14 residues. The germline V and J ends were trimmed by 4 bases and 3 bases, with 9 bases remaining between them. The germline gives CDR1 MNHEY, CDR2 SVGAGI. The CDR3 here is CASSSGVYTGELFF. In nucleotides, the CDR3 is TGTGCCAGCAGTTCAGGGGTTTACACCGGGGAGCTGTTTTTT.

The chain has TRBV6-5 and TRBJ1-1; D gene ambiguous. The germline CDR1 and CDR2 sequences are MNHEY and SVGAGI. This CDR3 is 15 amino acids long. Trimming pared 6 bases from V and 1 base from J, leaving 15 bases between. Written as DNA, the CDR3 is TGTGCCAGCAGCCCGGCCGGAGCTACGAACACTGAAGCTTTCTTT. Translating it yields CASSPAGATNTEAFF.

The chain joins TRBV3-1 (or the pseudogene TRBV3-2) to TRBJ1-2; D is possibly TRBD1 (6 bases). V was trimmed by 2 bases and J by 1 base, leaving 14 bases between them. Germline CDR1 and CDR2: LGHDT and YNNKEL (reference sequence). The CDR3 extends over 16 amino acids. The CDR3 sequence: CASSQYNRVLNYGYTF. The CDR3, as DNA: TGTGCCAGCAGCCAATACAACAGGGTCCTTAACTATGGCTACACCTTC.

The CDR3 DNA reads TGTGCCAGCAGTTCACCAGTATACGGGGAGCTGTTTTTT. It is translated as CASSSPVYGELFF. The chain recombines TRBV12-3 or TRBV12-4 with TRBJ2-2; D is unresolved. The CDR3 consists of 13 residues. The V end was cut by 4 bases, the J end by 7 bases, with 10 bases between.

J is TRBJ2-1 and V is TRBV7-2, with 7 bases matching TRBD2. V shed 1 base and J 11 bases; nucleotides not matched to a gene: 5. There are 13 residues in the CDR3. Germline loops: CDR1 SGHTA, CDR2 FQGNSA. The CDR3 DNA reads as TGTGCCAGCAGCTTAGATCCCGGGACTAAGCAGTTCTTC. Residues: CASSLDPGTKQFF.

The chain combines TRBV7-9 with TRBJ2-6, with a possible D match to TRBD2 (7 bases). The CDR3 consists of 17 residues. V lost 2 bases and J 3 bases, leaving 14 bases between the germline ends. Germline V lookup: CDR1 SEHNR, CDR2 FQNEAQ (reference sequence). CDR3 in amino acids: CASSLLRGAFGANVLTF. The CDR3 DNA reads TGTGCCAGCAGCTTACTTCGGGGGGCGTTTGGGGCCAACGTCCTGACTTTC.